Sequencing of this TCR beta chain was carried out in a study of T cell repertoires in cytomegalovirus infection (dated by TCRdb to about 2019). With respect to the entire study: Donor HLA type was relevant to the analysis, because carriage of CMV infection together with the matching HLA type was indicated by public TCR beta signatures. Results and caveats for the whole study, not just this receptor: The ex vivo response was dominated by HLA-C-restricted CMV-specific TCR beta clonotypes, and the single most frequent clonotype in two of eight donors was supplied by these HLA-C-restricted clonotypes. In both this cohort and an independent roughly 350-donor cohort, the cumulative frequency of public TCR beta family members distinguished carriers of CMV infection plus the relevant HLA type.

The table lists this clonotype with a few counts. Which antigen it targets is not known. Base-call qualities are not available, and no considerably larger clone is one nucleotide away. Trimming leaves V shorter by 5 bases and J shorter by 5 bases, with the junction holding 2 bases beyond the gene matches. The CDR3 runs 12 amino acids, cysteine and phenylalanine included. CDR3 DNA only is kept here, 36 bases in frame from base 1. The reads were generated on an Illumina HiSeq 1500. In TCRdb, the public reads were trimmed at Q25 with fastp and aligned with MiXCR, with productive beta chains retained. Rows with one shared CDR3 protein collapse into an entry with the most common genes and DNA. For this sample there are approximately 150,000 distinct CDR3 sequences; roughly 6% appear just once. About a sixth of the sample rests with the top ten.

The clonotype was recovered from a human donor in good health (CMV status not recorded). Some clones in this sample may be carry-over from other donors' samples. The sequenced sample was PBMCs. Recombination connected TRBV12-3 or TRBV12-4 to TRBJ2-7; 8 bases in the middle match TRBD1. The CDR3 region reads CASSGRGHEQYF. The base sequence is TGTGCCAGCAGTGGCAGGGGGCACGAGCAGTACTTC.